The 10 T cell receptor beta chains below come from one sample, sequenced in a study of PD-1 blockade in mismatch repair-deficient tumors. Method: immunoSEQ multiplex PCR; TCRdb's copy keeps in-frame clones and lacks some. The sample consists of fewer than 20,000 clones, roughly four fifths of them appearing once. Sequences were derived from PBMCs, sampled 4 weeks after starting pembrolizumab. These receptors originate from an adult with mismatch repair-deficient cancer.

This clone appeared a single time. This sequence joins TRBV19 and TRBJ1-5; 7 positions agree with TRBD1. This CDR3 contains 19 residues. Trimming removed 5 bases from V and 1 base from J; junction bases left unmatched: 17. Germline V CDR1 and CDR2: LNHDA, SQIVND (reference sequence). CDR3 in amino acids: CASSGRRDSSLLSNQPQHF. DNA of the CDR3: TGTGCCAGTAGTGGTAGGCGGGACAGCTCCTTATTAAGCAATCAGCCCCAGCATTTT.

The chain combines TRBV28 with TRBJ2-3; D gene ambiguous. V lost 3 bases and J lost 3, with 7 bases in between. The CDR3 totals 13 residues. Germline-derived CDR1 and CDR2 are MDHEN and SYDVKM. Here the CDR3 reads CASSLSETDTQYF. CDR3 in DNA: TGTGCCAGCAGTTTGAGCGAGACAGATACGCAGTATTTT.

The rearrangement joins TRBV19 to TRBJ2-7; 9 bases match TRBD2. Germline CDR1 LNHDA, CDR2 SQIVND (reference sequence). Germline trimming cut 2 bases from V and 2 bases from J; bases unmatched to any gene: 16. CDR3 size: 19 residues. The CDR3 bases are TGTGCCAGTAGTATATTTTTTAGGGGAAGCGGGGGGCCTCCCTACGAGCAGTACTTC. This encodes CASSIFFRGSGGPPYEQYF.

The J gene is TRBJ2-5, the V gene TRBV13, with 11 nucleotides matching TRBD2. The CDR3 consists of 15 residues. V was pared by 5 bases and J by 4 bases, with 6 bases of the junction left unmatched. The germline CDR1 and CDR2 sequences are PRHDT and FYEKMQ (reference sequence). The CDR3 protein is CASSRGLADPETQYF. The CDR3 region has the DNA TGTGCCAGCAGCCGGGGACTAGCGGACCCAGAGACCCAGTACTTC.

The DNA for the CDR3 is TGTGCCAGCAGCAGCAACTACGGTGTGGCGGAGACCCAGTACTTC. Its protein is CASSSNYGVAETQYF. The chain links TRBV7-9 to TRBJ2-5, with unresolved D. V dropped 5 bases and J dropped 5 bases, with 18 bases sitting between them. Germline assignment: CDR1 SEHNR and CDR2 FQNEAQ (reference sequence). The CDR3 runs to 15 residues.

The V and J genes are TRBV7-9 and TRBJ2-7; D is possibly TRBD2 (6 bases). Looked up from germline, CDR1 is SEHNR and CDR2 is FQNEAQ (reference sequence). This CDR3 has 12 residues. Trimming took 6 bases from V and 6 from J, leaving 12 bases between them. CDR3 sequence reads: CASRGGVGEQYF. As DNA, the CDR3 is TGTGCCAGCAGGGGGGGAGTGGGCGAGCAGTACTTC.

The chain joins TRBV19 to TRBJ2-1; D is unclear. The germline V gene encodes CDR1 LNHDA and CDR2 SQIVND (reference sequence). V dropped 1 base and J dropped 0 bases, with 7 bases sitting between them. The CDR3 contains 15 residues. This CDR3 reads CASSIGSVSYNEQFF. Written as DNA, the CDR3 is TGTGCCAGTAGTATAGGGTCAGTCTCCTACAATGAGCAGTTCTTC.

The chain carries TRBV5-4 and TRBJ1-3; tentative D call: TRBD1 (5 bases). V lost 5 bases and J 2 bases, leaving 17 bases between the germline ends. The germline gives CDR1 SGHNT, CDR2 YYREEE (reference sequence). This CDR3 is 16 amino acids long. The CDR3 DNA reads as TGTGCCAGCAGTGGTGGTTACAGGAGTCCTGGAAACACCATATATTTT. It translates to CASSGGYRSPGNTIYF.

In nucleotides, the CDR3 is TGCGCCAGCAGCTTGGCTTTGGCAGATCAAGAGACCCAGTACTTC. It translates to CASSLALADQETQYF. The genes are TRBV5-1 and TRBJ2-5; no clear D. Germline-derived CDR1 and CDR2 are SGHRS and YFSETQ. CDR3 length equals 15 residues. V shed 0 bases and J shed 2 bases, with 11 bases lying between them.

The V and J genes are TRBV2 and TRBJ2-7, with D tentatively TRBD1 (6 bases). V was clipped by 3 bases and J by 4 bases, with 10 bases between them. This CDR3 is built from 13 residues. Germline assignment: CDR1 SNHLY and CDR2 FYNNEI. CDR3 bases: TGTGCCAGCAGTGATGCAGGGGTTTACGAGCAGTACTTC. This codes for CASSDAGVYEQYF.